Following are 12 T cell receptor beta chains from one sample sequenced in a study of CD8 T cells in Susac syndrome. RNA was extracted with the RNeasy kit, and a quantity of roughly 0.5 to 1 ug was reverse transcribed using random hexamers. TCRdb re-derived calls from the immunoSEQ multiplex PCR reads in MiXCR, one entry per CDR3 protein. The sample consists of about 280,000 distinct CDR3 sequences, around 84% of them appearing once. Sequencing used CD8+ T cells from PBMCs. Receptor source: a human donor with multiple sclerosis.

The V call is TRBV20-1, the J call TRBJ2-7, with no clear D. CDR3 size: 12 residues. CDR1 and CDR2 (germline): DFQATT, SNEGSKA (reference sequence). Trimming left V 5 bases short and J 4 bases short, with 12 bases between. The CDR3 nucleotides are TGCAGTGCTTCAGCTGCACCGTACGAGCAGTACTTC. Amino acids: CSASAAPYEQYF.

V and J are TRBV2 and TRBJ2-7; D tentatively fits TRBD1 or TRBD2 (5 bases each). CDR3 length equals 12 residues. The V and J ends lost 6 bases and 3 bases respectively, with 9 bases between them. Germline lookup yields CDR1 SNHLY and CDR2 FYNNEI. The CDR3: CASRGDRYEQYF. Written as DNA, the CDR3 is TGTGCCAGCAGGGGGGATCGCTACGAGCAGTACTTC.

To note about this clonotype: Germline and junction disagree at one end, which may indicate a read error. The chain has TRBV19 and TRBJ2-4, with unresolved D. This CDR3 spans 17 amino acids. The germline CDR1 and CDR2 sequences are LNHDA and SQIVND (reference sequence). CDR3 sequence: CASSIDGDLTTKDIQYF. The DNA for the CDR3 is TGTGCCAGTAGTATAGATGGGGATCTGACGACCAAAGACATTCAGTACTTC.

The chain carries TRBV30 and TRBJ2-7; D is possibly TRBD1 (5 bases). CDR3 size: 14 residues. Trimming removed 1 base from V and 5 bases from J, with 15 bases in between. Germline assignment: CDR1 GTSNPN and CDR2 SVGIG (reference sequence). The CDR3 DNA sequence: TGTGCCTGGAGTGCGGGTTCTAGGGGCCACGAGCAGTACTTC. It translates to CAWSAGSRGHEQYF.

The chain links TRBV7-9 to TRBJ2-1, with TRBD2 matching over 7 bases. This CDR3 comprises 16 residues. The germline CDR1 and CDR2 sequences are SEHNR and FQNEAQ (reference sequence). Trimming removed 8 bases from V and 4 bases from J; junction bases left unmatched: 14. As DNA, the CDR3 is TGTGCCAGCCCCTGGGGCGGGAGTGGGCAGTACAATGAGCAGTTCTTC. It specifies CASPWGGSGQYNEQFF.

The V call is TRBV20-1, the J call TRBJ2-1, with 9 bases that match TRBD2. The length of the CDR3 is 14 residues. V shed 6 bases, J shed 7 bases, and the junction held 10 bases outside the gene matches. CDR1 DFQATT and CDR2 SNEGSKA come from the germline V gene (reference sequence). CDR3 residues: CSAPASGDVNEQFF. CDR3 coding DNA: TGCAGTGCCCCCGCTAGCGGGGACGTTAATGAGCAGTTCTTC.

This clonotype is a singleton in its sample. The rearrangement links TRBV14 to TRBJ2-1; D is unresolved. CDR3 size: 15 residues. The germline V and J ends were trimmed by 2 bases and 0 bases, with 8 bases remaining between them. The germline gives CDR1 SGHDN, CDR2 FVKESK. The CDR3 DNA is TGTGCCAGCAGCCAACGACTTACCTCCTACAATGAGCAGTTCTTC. Its translation: CASSQRLTSYNEQFF.

The chain couples TRBV24-1 to TRBJ2-2; the D gene is possibly TRBD1 (5 bases). Trimming stripped 4 bases from V and 5 bases from J, with 13 bases between. CDR1 and CDR2 (germline): KGHDR, SFDVKD. The CDR3 contains 15 residues. CDR3 in DNA: TGTGCCACCAGTGACCAGGGATCACTAACCGGGGAGCTGTTTTTT. Translating gives CATSDQGSLTGELFF.

This clonotype turned up a few times. The rearrangement joins TRBV6-5 to TRBJ2-1, with TRBD2 identical over 9 bases. V lost 6 bases and J lost 0; bases outside the gene matches: 3. Germline CDR1 MNHEY, CDR2 SVGAGI. CDR3 length: 15 residues. This chain's CDR3 is CASRVSGSSYNEQFF. The CDR3 region has the DNA TGTGCCAGCAGGGTTAGCGGGAGCTCCTACAATGAGCAGTTCTTC.

This clonotype appeared once. This rearrangement joins TRBV12-3 or TRBV12-4 to TRBJ1-1; perhaps TRBD1 as D (6 bases). Between the trimmed V and J ends, which lost 3 bases and 10 bases, there was a span of 18 bases. The CDR3 runs 14 residues. CDR3 sequence: CASSLGAGGRGAFF. In nucleotides, the CDR3 is TGTGCCAGCAGTTTGGGAGCCGGGGGCCGTGGAGCTTTCTTT.

The V call is TRBV10-3, the J call TRBJ2-1; D tentatively reads TRBD1 or TRBD2 (5 bases each). V was trimmed by 10 bases and J by 5 bases, leaving 12 bases between them. Germline V gene lookup returns CDR1 ENHRY and CDR2 SYGVKD. CDR3 length: 12 amino acids. The CDR3 spells CATQDSNNEQFF. CDR3 sequence (DNA): TGTGCCACACAGGACTCGAACAATGAGCAGTTCTTC.

The chain employs TRBV6-6 and TRBJ2-7; 9 bases agree with TRBD1. This CDR3 is 13 amino acids long. Germline V gene lookup returns CDR1 MNHNY and CDR2 SVGAGI (reference sequence). J gave up 1 base and V 11 bases, and 6 bases lay outside the gene matches. CDR3 region: CASTGGRSYEQYF. CDR3 DNA: TGTGCCTCCACAGGGGGCAGGTCCTACGAGCAGTACTTC.